This section outlines one T cell receptor (beta chain) sequence together with its context. No antigen is known for it. The CDR3 totals 14 residues. Germline CDR1 is SNHLY and CDR2 is FYNNEI. V was cut by 11 bases and J by 1 base, with 18 bases left in between. This table comes from immunoSEQ multiplex PCR, and its TCRdb copy is limited to in-frame clones, with some not included. The sample consists of about 130,000 clones, almost 90% of them appearing once. These data originate in a study of cytomegalovirus exposure and HLA in healthy donors. Findings and limits, study-wide: There were 160 or so TCR beta chains listed as cytomegalovirus-associated.

The gene calls are TRBV2 and TRBJ2-7, with TRBD2 as a possible D gene (6 bases). This clonotype originated in a man younger than 45 in good health and CMV-seronegative. Material for sequencing was PBMCs. The CDR3 region is CAGGTSSFSYEQYF. CDR3 nucleotides: TGTGCCGGGGGAACTAGCTCCTTTTCCTACGAGCAGTACTTC.